This is a list of T cell receptor beta chains from one sample in a study of shared clonotypes between healthy human individuals. This table comes from immunoSEQ multiplex PCR, and its TCRdb copy is limited to in-frame clones, with some not included. The table has about 2,500,000 clones, approximately 94% seen once. Material: naive CD4+ T cells sorted from blood. These receptors were collected from a man aged 18 to 30 in good health. The CDR3 runs from the conserved cysteine through the conserved F or W. Fields, in order: clone size, D gene, J gene, V gene, CDR3 protein, CDR3 DNA. The D gene is left open where the match is weak. Only part of the rows carry a size: once, few, many, or a class if the clone is expanded.

clone size: NA
D gene: NA
J gene: TRBJ2-7
V gene: TRBV7-8
CDR3 protein: CASSLVRGAGTKYEQYF
CDR3 DNA: TGTGCCAGCAGCTTAGTTCGAGGGGCTGGGACCAAATACGAGCAGTACTTC

clone size: NA
D gene: TRBD1
J gene: TRBJ1-5
V gene: TRBV5-1
CDR3 protein: CASSAGQGGSNQPQHF
CDR3 DNA: TGCGCCAGCAGCGCTGGACAGGGCGGAAGCAATCAGCCCCAGCATTTT

clone size: NA
D gene: NA
J gene: TRBJ2-5
V gene: TRBV25-1
CDR3 protein: CASSEPLETQYF
CDR3 DNA: TGTGCCAGCAGTGAACCGCTGGAGACCCAGTACTTC

clone size: NA
D gene: NA
J gene: TRBJ1-6
V gene: TRBV30
CDR3 protein: CAWSLGSSYNSPLHF
CDR3 DNA: TGTGCCTGGAGTTTAGGGAGCTCCTATAATTCACCCCTCCACTTT

clone size: NA
D gene: TRBD1
J gene: TRBJ2-7
V gene: TRBV29-1
CDR3 protein: CSAGATGSGEQYF
CDR3 DNA: TGCAGCGCTGGGGCGACAGGGTCAGGCGAGCAGTACTTC

clone size: NA
D gene: NA
J gene: TRBJ2-6
V gene: TRBV5-1
CDR3 protein: CASSLDTGSNVLTF
CDR3 DNA: TGCGCCAGCAGCTTGGACACAGGGTCCAACGTCCTGACTTTC

clone size: NA
D gene: NA
J gene: TRBJ2-7
V gene: TRBV21-1
CDR3 protein: CASSKAERGRNRRSYEQYF
CDR3 DNA: TGTGCCAGCAGCAAAGCCGAAAGAGGACGGAACCGACGGTCCTACGAGCAGTACTTC

clone size: NA
D gene: TRBD1
J gene: TRBJ2-3
V gene: TRBV5-4
CDR3 protein: CASSPDRETDTQYF
CDR3 DNA: TGTGCCAGCAGCCCGGACAGGGAAACAGATACGCAGTATTTT

clone size: NA
D gene: TRBD1
J gene: TRBJ1-1
V gene: TRBV13
CDR3 protein: CASSREQGMNTEAFF
CDR3 DNA: TGTGCCAGCAGCCGCGAACAGGGGATGAACACTGAAGCTTTCTTT

clone size: NA
D gene: NA
J gene: TRBJ1-2
V gene: TRBV30
CDR3 protein: CAWSVSVGGYTF
CDR3 DNA: TGTGCCTGGAGTGTATCCGTCGGCGGCTACACCTTC

clone size: once
D gene: TRBD2
J gene: TRBJ2-7
V gene: TRBV10-3
CDR3 protein: CAISPTFSAREGRYEQYF
CDR3 DNA: TGTGCCATCAGTCCCACATTTAGCGCCCGGGAGGGCCGCTACGAGCAGTACTTC

clone size: NA
D gene: NA
J gene: TRBJ1-6
V gene: TRBV7-2
CDR3 protein: CASSPGPNGTPLHF
CDR3 DNA: TGTGCCAGCAGCCCGGGGCCCAATGGGACACCCCTCCACTTT

clone size: NA
D gene: TRBD1
J gene: TRBJ2-7
V gene: TRBV7-9
CDR3 protein: CASSLGTGGSHEQYF
CDR3 DNA: TGTGCCAGCAGCTTAGGGACAGGGGGTTCCCACGAGCAGTACTTC

clone size: NA
D gene: NA
J gene: TRBJ1-2
V gene: TRBV6-5
CDR3 protein: CASSHKTPAYGYTF
CDR3 DNA: TGTGCCAGCAGTCACAAGACACCCGCCTATGGCTACACCTTC

clone size: few
D gene: NA
J gene: TRBJ1-5
V gene: TRBV7-2
CDR3 protein: CASSLADQPQHF
CDR3 DNA: TGTGCCAGCAGCTTAGCAGATCAGCCCCAGCATTTT

clone size: NA
D gene: TRBD2
J gene: TRBJ2-5
V gene: TRBV28
CDR3 protein: CASSLFPLAVVQETQYF
CDR3 DNA: TGTGCCAGCAGTTTATTCCCTCTAGCGGTGGTACAAGAGACCCAGTACTTC

clone size: NA
D gene: NA
J gene: TRBJ2-4
V gene: TRBV7-8
CDR3 protein: CASSPGLAKNIQYF
CDR3 DNA: TGTGCCAGCAGCCCGGGACTAGCCAAAAACATTCAGTACTTC

clone size: NA
D gene: NA
J gene: TRBJ1-5
V gene: TRBV28
CDR3 protein: CASRFRASGTSNQPQHF
CDR3 DNA: TGTGCCAGCAGGTTCCGTGCCTCGGGAACAAGCAATCAGCCCCAGCATTTT

clone size: NA
D gene: TRBD1
J gene: TRBJ1-1
V gene: TRBV5-1
CDR3 protein: CASKGGQGENTEAFF
CDR3 DNA: TGCGCCAGCAAAGGGGGCCAGGGAGAGAACACTGAAGCTTTCTTT

clone size: NA
D gene: NA
J gene: TRBJ2-1
V gene: TRBV11-2
CDR3 protein: CASRQGQSSNEQFF
CDR3 DNA: TGTGCCAGCAGACAAGGACAGTCCTCCAATGAGCAGTTCTTC

clone size: NA
D gene: NA
J gene: TRBJ1-2
V gene: TRBV9
CDR3 protein: CASSIRGDGYTF
CDR3 DNA: TGTGCCAGCAGCATCAGAGGAGATGGCTACACCTTC

clone size: NA
D gene: NA
J gene: TRBJ1-2
V gene: TRBV6-1
CDR3 protein: CASDLVVFSIYGYTF
CDR3 DNA: TGTGCCAGCGATCTTGTGGTTTTCTCAATCTATGGCTACACCTTC

clone size: NA
D gene: TRBD1
J gene: TRBJ1-1
V gene: TRBV9
CDR3 protein: CASSVEGTGPGYTEAFF
CDR3 DNA: TGTGCCAGCAGCGTAGAGGGGACAGGTCCAGGGTACACTGAAGCTTTCTTT

clone size: NA
D gene: NA
J gene: TRBJ2-1
V gene: TRBV2
CDR3 protein: CASRADGLNEQFF
CDR3 DNA: TGTGCCAGCAGGGCAGACGGACTCAATGAGCAGTTCTTC

clone size: NA
D gene: NA
J gene: TRBJ2-7
V gene: TRBV7-9
CDR3 protein: CASSLVRTESYEQYF
CDR3 DNA: TGTGCCAGCAGCTTAGTTAGGACGGAATCCTACGAGCAGTACTTC

clone size: few
D gene: NA
J gene: TRBJ1-1
V gene: TRBV30
CDR3 protein: CAWSTGPNTEAFF
CDR3 DNA: TGTGCCTGGAGCACAGGGCCGAACACTGAAGCTTTCTTT